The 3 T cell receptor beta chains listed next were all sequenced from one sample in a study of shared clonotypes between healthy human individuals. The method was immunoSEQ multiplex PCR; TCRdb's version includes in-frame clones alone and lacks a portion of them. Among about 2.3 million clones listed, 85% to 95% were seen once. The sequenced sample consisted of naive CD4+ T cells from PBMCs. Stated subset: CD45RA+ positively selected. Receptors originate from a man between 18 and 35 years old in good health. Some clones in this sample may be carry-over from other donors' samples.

This CDR3 is CASSQAGVNQPQHF. The DNA of the CDR3 is TGTGCCAGCAGTCAAGCAGGGGTCAATCAGCCCCAGCATTTT. The chain joins TRBV25-1 to TRBJ1-5; TRBD1 might be the D (6 bases). Germline lookup yields CDR1 MGHDK and CDR2 SYGVNS. The V end was cut by 5 bases, the J end by 3 bases, with 11 bases between. CDR3 length: 14 residues. Complete variable domain (other parts from reference TRBV25-1 and TRBJ1-5): EADIYQTPRYLVIGTGKKITLECSQTMGHDKMYWYQQDPGMELHLIHYSYGVNSTEKGDLSSESTVSRIRTEHFPLTLESARPSHTSQYLCASSQAGVNQPQHFGDGTRLSIL.

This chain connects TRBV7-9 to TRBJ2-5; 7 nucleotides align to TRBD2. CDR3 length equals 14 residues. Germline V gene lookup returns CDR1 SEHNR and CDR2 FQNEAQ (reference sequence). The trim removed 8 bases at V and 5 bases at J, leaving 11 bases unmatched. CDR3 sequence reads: CASDLGGTGETQYF. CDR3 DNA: TGTGCCAGCGACCTGGGGGGGACCGGGGAGACCCAGTACTTC. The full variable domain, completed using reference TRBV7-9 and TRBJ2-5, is DTGVSQNPRHKITKRGQNVTFRCDPISEHNRLYWYRQTLGQGPEFLTYFQNEAQLEKSRLLSDRFSAERPKGSFSTLEIQRTEQGDSAMYLCASDLGGTGETQYFGPGTRLLVL.

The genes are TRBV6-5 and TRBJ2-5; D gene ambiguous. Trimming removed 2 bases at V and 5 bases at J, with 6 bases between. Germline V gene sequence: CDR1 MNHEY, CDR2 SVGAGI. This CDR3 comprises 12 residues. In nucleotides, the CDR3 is TGTGCCAGCAGTTACATGTTCGAGACCCAGTACTTC. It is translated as CASSYMFETQYF.